This T cell receptor (beta chain) was documented in a study of immune evolution from preneoplasia to lung adenocarcinoma (TCRdb year 2021). Background for the entire study: HLA loss of heterozygosity was observed in roughly 7%, 15% and 33% of AIS, MIA and ADC lesions, respectively, and was not observed in any AAH lesions. The sample size depended on which specimens were available, not on a prior power calculation. According to the study, about 99 samples went through TCR sequencing. The immune data were integrated with whole exome sequencing and methylation data obtained from the same cohort of nodules. In total, the cohort included approximately 53 patients with pulmonary nodules, all of whom underwent surgical resection. Resected precursor lesions (AAH, AIS, MIA) and invasive adenocarcinomas were each compared against paired morphologically normal lung tissue. The study used immune gene expression, TCR sequencing and multiplex immunofluorescence to profile the immune contexture of lung adenocarcinoma precursors and invasive adenocarcinoma. Class I HLA alleles were inferred from exome data with POLYSOLVER, and allele-specific HLA loss was detected with LOHHLA. The TCR sequencing data were obtained from more than 45 patients.

TCR beta CDR3 regions were sequenced from DNA using the immunoSEQ hsTCRbeta Kit. Per the authors' processing: TCR sequencing data were analysed with the ImmunoSEQ Analyzer. T cell clonality was defined as 1 minus Pielou's evenness, calculated on productive rearrangements. T cell diversity was measured with the inverse Simpson index on productive templates. T cell density was expressed as TCR beta template counts normalized to usable DNA, with usable DNA estimated by amplifying and sequencing housekeeping genes. Two-sided Kruskal-Wallis tests were used to compare TCR metrics between histologic stages. TCRdb stores this immuneACCESS table with in-frame sequences only. Part of the clones is absent; in the studies checked, under half of the shortfall reflects unresolved V genes, and no reason is known for the rest. V and J calls and clone size are given by that table; D and trimming were obtained from the DNA. This sample is represented by thousands of clones; over 75% of them were singletons. The top ten clones comprise about 3.3% of the sample.

Trimming accounts for 8 bases at V and 11 bases at J, while the number of junction bases matched to no gene is 12. According to the germline V gene (reference sequence), CDR1 reads LNHDA and CDR2 reads SQIVND. The CDR3 starts with the cysteine, ends with the phenylalanine, and has 13 residues. Only CDR3 DNA remains: 39 bases, in frame from the first base. As regards this clone: Its specific antigen is unknown. The record has no base qualities; no much larger clone is one base away.

Patients underwent resection in Japan or China between the mid-2010s and the late 2010s. Two lung cancer pathologists independently reviewed H&E slides to confirm the histologic diagnosis of every case. Premalignant or tumor cells were enriched for nucleic acid extraction by macro-dissection performed after pathologic assessment. DNA was isolated from FFPE tissue using the AllPrep DNA/RNA FFPE Kit. Overall results and qualifications from the work: KRAS-mutant nodules showed the highest T cell clonality compared with EGFR-mutant or double wild-type lesions. Normal lung had the highest top T cell clone frequencies, which appeared to decline progressively from AAH through AIS, MIA and invasive adenocarcinoma. Because every patient came from Japan and China, how well the results apply to Western populations was uncertain. The findings reflected association rather than direct causation, and larger cohorts with long-term follow-up and longitudinal biopsies were considered necessary. The highest clonality was observed in normal lung, whereas higher T cell density and diversity but lower clonality appeared to be present in later-stage lesions.

This clonotype was obtained from a person in their 60s with lung adenocarcinoma. The sample comprised FFPE invasive lung adenocarcinoma tissue. According to the study, the label for this sample's cell subset or site signals: frankly invasive lung adenocarcinoma (ADC). The V and J genes are TRBV19 and TRBJ2-1; TRBD2 matches 7 bases in the middle. Here is the DNA: TGTGCCAGTGGCCCCCGGGGGGTTCGAAAGCAGTTCTTC. Translated, it gives CASGPRGVRKQFF.